The present TCR beta chain was sequenced within a study of blood T cell repertoires in COVID-19. Background on the study: PBMCs, B-cell-depleted T cells, or T cells provided the cDNA or gDNA that made up the material.

Method: immunoSEQ multiplex PCR; TCRdb's copy keeps in-frame clones and lacks some. The data show about 38,000 clones, just under 85% seen once. CDR1 is LNHNV and CDR2 is YYDKDF in the germline V gene (reference sequence). This CDR3 has 16 amino acids. V dropped 5 bases and J dropped 1 base, with 18 bases sitting between them. The chain employs TRBV15 and TRBJ2-7, with D perhaps TRBD2 (5 bases). The sequence was obtained from a man aged 45-65 years with active COVID-19. Sequences were obtained from peripheral blood. The CDR3 DNA reads as TGTGCCACCAGCCCAACGGAGGTGGGTGGATCCTACGAGCAGTACTTC. This gives the protein CATSPTEVGGSYEQYF.